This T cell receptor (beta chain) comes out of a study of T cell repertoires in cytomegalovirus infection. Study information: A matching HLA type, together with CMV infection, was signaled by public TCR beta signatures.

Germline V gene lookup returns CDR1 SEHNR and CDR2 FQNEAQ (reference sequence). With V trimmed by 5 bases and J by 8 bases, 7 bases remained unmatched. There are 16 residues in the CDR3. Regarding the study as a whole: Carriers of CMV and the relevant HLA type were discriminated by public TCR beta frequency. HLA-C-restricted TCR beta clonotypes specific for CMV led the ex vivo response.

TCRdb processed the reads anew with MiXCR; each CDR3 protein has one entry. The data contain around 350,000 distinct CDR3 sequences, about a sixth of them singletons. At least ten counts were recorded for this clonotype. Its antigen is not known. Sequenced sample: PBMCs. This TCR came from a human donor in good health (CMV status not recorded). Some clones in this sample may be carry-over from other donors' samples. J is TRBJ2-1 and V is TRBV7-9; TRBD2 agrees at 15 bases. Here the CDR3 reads CASSPRTSGGVYEQFF. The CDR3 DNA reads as TGTGCCAGCAGCCCGAGGACTAGCGGGGGGGTCTATGAGCAGTTCTTC. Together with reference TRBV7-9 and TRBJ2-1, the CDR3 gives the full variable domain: DTGVSQNPRHKITKRGQNVTFRCDPISEHNRLYWYRQTLGQGPEFLTYFQNEAQLEKSRLLSDRFSAERPKGSFSTLEIQRTEQGDSAMYLCASSPRTSGGVYEQFFGPGTRLTVL.